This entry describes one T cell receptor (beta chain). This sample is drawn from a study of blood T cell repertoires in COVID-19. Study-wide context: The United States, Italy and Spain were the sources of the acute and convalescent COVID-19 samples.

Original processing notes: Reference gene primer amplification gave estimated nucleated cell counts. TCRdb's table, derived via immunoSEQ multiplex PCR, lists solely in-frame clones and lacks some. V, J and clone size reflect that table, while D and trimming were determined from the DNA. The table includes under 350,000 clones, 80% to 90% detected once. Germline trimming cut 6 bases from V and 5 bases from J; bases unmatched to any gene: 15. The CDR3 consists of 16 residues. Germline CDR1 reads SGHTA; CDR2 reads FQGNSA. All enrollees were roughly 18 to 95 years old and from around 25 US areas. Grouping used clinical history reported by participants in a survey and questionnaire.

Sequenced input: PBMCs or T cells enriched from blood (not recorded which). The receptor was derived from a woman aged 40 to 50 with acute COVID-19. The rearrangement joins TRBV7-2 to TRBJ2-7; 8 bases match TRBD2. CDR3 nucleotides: TGTGCCAGCAGTTATCCCATGGGCGGGAGGTTTGACGAGCAGTACTTC. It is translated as CASSYPMGGRFDEQYF.